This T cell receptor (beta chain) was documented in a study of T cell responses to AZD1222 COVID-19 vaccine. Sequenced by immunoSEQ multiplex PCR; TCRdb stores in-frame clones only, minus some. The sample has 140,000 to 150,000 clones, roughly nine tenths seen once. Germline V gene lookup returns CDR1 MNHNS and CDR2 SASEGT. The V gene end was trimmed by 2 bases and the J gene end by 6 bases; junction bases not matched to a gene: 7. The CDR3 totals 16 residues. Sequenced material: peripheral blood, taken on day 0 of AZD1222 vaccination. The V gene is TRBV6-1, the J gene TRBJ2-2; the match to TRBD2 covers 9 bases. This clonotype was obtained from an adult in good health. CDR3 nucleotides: TGTGCCAGCAGTGAAACGGGACTAGCTTTCGCCGGGGAGCTGTTTTTT. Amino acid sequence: CASSETGLAFAGELFF.